This TCR beta chain was profiled in a study of blood T cell repertoires in COVID-19 (dated by TCRdb to about 2020). Some background on the complete study: Samples from collaborators originated in the United States, Italy and Spain and spanned both the acute and convalescent phases of COVID-19. The samples were drawn from two sources: the first 160 participants of the ongoing ImmuneRACE study, and approximately 1,300 subjects contributed by 6 global collaborators. Subjects who had been exposed to COVID-19, were actively infected with it, or had recovered from it provided the deeply sampled blood TCRbeta repertoires that made up the dataset. A de-identified subject ID, COVID-19 status, age in years and sex were almost always included in the sample metadata. Where available, HLA class I and class II types were taken from metadata supplied by the sample provider and were not determined by assay-based typing. The repertoires were released in a freely available public database intended as a resource for research on the immune response to SARS-CoV-2. The material from the prospective study consisted of cDNA or gDNA derived from T cells, B-cell-depleted T cells, or PBMCs. On the study overall, not on this receptor specifically: The quantity of clinical and demographic metadata differed by source and by participant and was supplied without curation.

One collaborating source in Seattle enrolled patients while the patients were actively infected and followed the patients over time throughout the course of disease. Whole blood was collected in K2EDTA tubes by collaborating institutions according to the institutions' own protocols. For TCRbeta analysis, collaborators shipped samples as frozen whole blood, isolated PBMCs, or DNA extracted from either of those sample types. TCRbeta CDR3 regions were amplified from genomic DNA using the immunoSEQ Assay, a bias-controlled multiplex PCR. As for how the authors treated the data: Within the assay, amplification of reference gene primers was used to estimate how many nucleated cells each sample contained. Sequence reads were collapsed and filtered to measure the absolute abundance of every unique TCRbeta CDR3 rearrangement. For each sample, productive Simpson clonality was calculated as the square root of Simpson's diversity index over productive rearrangements. What TCRdb holds here is the immuneACCESS table cut down to in-frame rearrangements. Part of the clones is not present; checked against another copy, under half of the missing clones reflect an unresolved V gene, and the others are unexplained. From that table come the V and J calls and clone size; the DNA was used to work out D and trimming. This sample comprises 150,000 to 200,000 clones, 85% to 90% of them detected only once. The ten most abundant clones make up 9.5% to 15% of the sample.

As regards this clone: Its specific antigen is unknown. Base-call qualities are not available, and no considerably larger clone is one nucleotide away.

The CDR3, from cysteine to phenylalanine, totals 17 residues. Of the read, only the CDR3 DNA is kept; its 51 bases are in frame from base 1. A distance of 17 bases separates the germline ends of V and J, which lose 1 base and 4 bases respectively. CDR1 and CDR2 (SGHKS, YYEKEE) derive from the germline V gene (reference sequence). Material: peripheral blood. Recombination joined TRBV5-5 with TRBJ1-4; the D gene cannot be named for sure. This clonotype was obtained from a woman in her 70s with COVID-19, enrolled during active disease. The encoded CDR3 is CASSLQPSPTGNEKLFF. DNA sequence: TGTGCCAGCAGCTTGCAGCCCAGCCCGACGGGTAATGAAAAACTGTTTTTT.